This T cell receptor (beta chain) was sequenced for a study of cytomegalovirus exposure and HLA in healthy donors. Nominal health characterized the donors when sampled, though unrecorded immune exposures were likely. The PCR made use of 60 Vbeta and 13 Jbeta primers. Only in-frame clones appear in the TCRdb table, and some are missing; sequencing was by immunoSEQ multiplex PCR. The sample gives around 200,000 clones, almost 80% of which show up once; roughly 1.9% is in the top ten. Sample: PBMCs. This clonotype was sampled from a male donor in good health and CMV-seronegative.

The CDR3: CASSPGQNYEQYF. The CDR3 DNA follows: TGCGCCAGCAGTCCGGGACAGAACTACGAGCAGTACTTC. V is TRBV10-2 and J is TRBJ2-7; TRBD1 agrees at 7 bases. Unmatched junction bases numbered 4, after V lost 5 bases and J lost 3 bases. Germline CDR1 reads WSHSY; CDR2 reads SAAADI. CDR3 length: 13 residues.